This T cell receptor beta chain was profiled in a study of blood T cell repertoires in COVID-19. Background on the study: The origin of the acute and convalescent COVID-19 samples was the United States, Italy and Spain. Sources were T cells, B-cell-depleted T cells, or PBMCs; the material itself was cDNA or gDNA.

How the authors handled the data: By means of reference gene primer amplification, nucleated cell counts were estimated. The method was immunoSEQ multiplex PCR; TCRdb's version includes in-frame clones alone and lacks a portion of them. Clonal size and the V and J genes are those of that table, whereas D and trimming came from the DNA. The table records tens of thousands of clones, roughly nine tenths of them present only once. The table lists this clone with a count of one. There are 17 residues in the CDR3. Looked up from germline, CDR1 is LGHNA and CDR2 is YNFKEQ. V was pared by 1 base and J by 6 bases, with 18 bases between.

This chain uses TRBV4-2 with TRBJ2-2; the D gene is possibly TRBD2 (7 bases). The source of this sequence is a man aged 70-80 years with active COVID-19. The sequencing input was peripheral blood. Here the CDR3 DNA reads TGTGCCAGCAGCCAAGGTTTCAGCGGGGAGGGGGCCGGGGAGCTGTTTTTT. Its translation is CASSQGFSGEGAGELFF.